Listed here are 13 T cell receptor beta chains from one sample, sequenced in a study of T cells after somatic rescue of genetic block. The table came from immunoSEQ multiplex PCR; TCRdb's copy has only in-frame clones and leaves some out. This table holds tens of thousands of clones, 96% found once. Sequencing input: peripheral blood mononuclear cells (PBMCs). Receptors were obtained from a child less than two years old.

The chain uses TRBV12-5 and TRBJ2-1, with 10 bases lining up with TRBD2. With 1 base clipped from V and 6 bases from J, the junction kept 15 bases outside the gene matches. Germline CDR1 LGHNT, CDR2 FRNRAP. The CDR3 is 19 residues long. In DNA form, the CDR3 reads TGTGCTAGTGGTTTGGGGGGAGGGCTAGCGGGAGTATTAGGCAATGAGCAGTTCTTC. Its protein is CASGLGGGLAGVLGNEQFF. Together with reference TRBV12-5 and TRBJ2-1, the CDR3 gives the full variable domain: DARVTQTPRHKVTEMGQEVTMRCQPILGHNTVFWYRQTMMQGLELLAYFRNRAPLDDSGMPKDRFSAEMPDATLATLKIQPSEPRDSAVYFCASGLGGGLAGVLGNEQFFGPGTRLTVL.

The chain has TRBV6-5 and TRBJ2-7, with a tentative D call TRBD1 (6 bases). The CDR3 sequence is 14 residues long. CDR1 is MNHEY, CDR2 SVGAGI, per germline. V shed 0 bases and J shed 3 bases, with 9 bases lying between them. CDR3 nucleotide sequence: TGTGCCAGCAGTTACTCGGGCAGGGGCTACGAGCAGTACTTC. Amino acids: CASSYSGRGYEQYF.

This sequence joins TRBV6-5 and TRBJ2-3; 10 positions match TRBD2. V lost 8 bases and J lost 2; bases outside the gene matches: 4. There are 14 residues in the CDR3. Germline CDR1 MNHEY, CDR2 SVGAGI. Here the CDR3 DNA reads TGTGCCAGCGGACTAGCGGCTACCACAGATACGCAGTATTTT. Protein sequence: CASGLAATTDTQYF.

J is TRBJ2-5 and V is TRBV2; 12 bases map to TRBD1. The germline gives CDR1 SNHLY, CDR2 FYNNEI. This CDR3 region has 17 residues. The J segment lost 5 bases and the V segment lost 7 bases, leaving 14 bases of the junction unmatched. CDR3 nucleotide sequence: TGTGCCAGCATTAGAAAGGGGGGACAGGGGGCCCAGGAGACCCAGTACTTC. Its protein product is CASIRKGGQGAQETQYF. The full variable domain, rest sourced from reference TRBV2 and TRBJ2-5, is EPEVTQTPSHQVTQMGQEVILRCVPISNHLYFYWYRQILGQKVEFLVSFYNNEISEKSEIFDDQFSVERPDGSNFTLKIRSTKLEDSAMYFCASIRKGGQGAQETQYFGPGTRLLVL.

CDR3 in DNA: TGTGCCAGCAGCGAGGGACAGGGGGGCGGCTACACCTTC. Protein: CASSEGQGGGYTF. The rearrangement uses TRBV9 and TRBJ1-2; 11 bases are a match to TRBD1. Germline CDR1 SGDLS, CDR2 YYNGEE. With V trimmed by 3 bases and J by 8 bases, 3 bases remained unmatched. CDR3 length: 13 residues.

The chain joins TRBV5-1 to TRBJ2-1; no reliable D call. The V end lost 0 bases, the J end lost 0 bases, and 7 bases lay between the germline ends. Germline V CDR1 and CDR2: SGHRS, YFSETQ. The CDR3 runs to 15 residues. CDR3 DNA sequence: TGCGCCAGCAGCTTGGACCCGAGCTCCTACAATGAGCAGTTCTTC. It translates to CASSLDPSSYNEQFF.

CDR3 in DNA: TGTGCCAGCAGTGTCCGGGACAGGGGGACCTATAATTCACCCCTCCACTTT. This sequence encodes CASSVRDRGTYNSPLHF. The rearrangement links TRBV2 to TRBJ1-6; 11 bases are a match to TRBD1. Losses at the gene ends were 4 bases for V and 2 bases for J; bases not matched to a gene: 4. CDR1 and CDR2 (germline): SNHLY, FYNNEI. The CDR3 contains 17 residues.

The rearrangement joins TRBV19 to TRBJ1-1; no reliable D call. This CDR3 is 13 amino acids long. Trimming left V 3 bases short and J 0 bases short, with 5 bases between. Germline V gene lookup returns CDR1 LNHDA and CDR2 SQIVND (reference sequence). The CDR3, as DNA: TGTGCCAGTAGTATGGGTTTGAACACTGAAGCTTTCTTT. It is translated as CASSMGLNTEAFF.

This clone was found a few times. The CDR3 sequence is CASSLVGSRSGYTF. The CDR3, as DNA: TGTGCCAGCAGCTTGGTAGGATCTCGTAGCGGCTACACCTTC. The chain couples TRBV5-4 to TRBJ1-2, with no clear D. Germline V gene data show CDR1 as SGHNT and CDR2 as YYREEE (reference sequence). V lost 0 bases and J lost 8, with 14 bases in between. The length of the CDR3 is 14 residues.

The chain couples TRBV5-4 to TRBJ2-3, with D unclear. The CDR3 extends over 11 amino acids. Trimming took off 2 bases at V and 3 bases at J, with 1 base between the two ends. CDR1 and CDR2 from the germline V gene are SGHNT and YYREEE (reference sequence). CDR3 in DNA: TGTGCCAGCAGCTTAACAGATACGCAGTATTTT. As protein: CASSLTDTQYF.

This clone was seen only once. V usage is TRBV11-3 and J usage is TRBJ2-7, with TRBD1 matching over 7 bases. In germline, CDR1 is SGHNT, CDR2 YENEEA. The CDR3 spans 12 residues. Trimming took 5 bases from V and 5 from J; bases not matched to a gene: 3. CDR3 in amino acids: CASSPGTDEQYF. The CDR3 coding sequence is TGTGCCAGCAGCCCCGGGACAGACGAGCAGTACTTC. The whole variable domain, filled in from reference TRBV11-3 and TRBJ2-7, reads EAGVVQSPRYKIIEKKQPVAFWCNPISGHNTLYWYLQNLGQGPELLIRYENEEAVDDSQLPKDRFSAERLKGVDSTLKIQPAELGDSAVYLCASSPGTDEQYFGPGTRLTVT.

The J gene is TRBJ1-1, the V gene TRBV4-1, with a weak D call TRBD1 (5 bases). CDR3 size: 12 residues. The V gene's germline CDR1 is MGHRA and CDR2 YSYEKL. The V gene lost 4 bases and the J gene lost 10 bases, with 13 bases spanning the gap. DNA of the CDR3: TGCGCCAGCAGCCCACACACAGGAGGAGCTTTCTTT. This gives the protein CASSPHTGGAFF.

This clone has more than one count but fewer than ten. This CDR3 reads CASRPGLAGGTQYF. The CDR3 region has the DNA TGTGCCAGCAGACCGGGACTAGCGGGAGGGACCCAGTACTTC. V usage is TRBV6-5 and J usage is TRBJ2-5, with TRBD2 matching 15 bases. CDR3 length: 14 amino acids. The V and J ends lost 6 bases and 7 bases, in that order; junction bases with no gene match: 3. CDR1 MNHEY and CDR2 SVGAGI come from the germline V gene.